The 12 T cell receptor beta chains listed next were all sequenced from one sample in a study of blood T cell repertoires in COVID-19. The assay was immunoSEQ multiplex PCR, and TCRdb's table has in-frame clones only and misses some. The sample has about 80,000 clones; roughly 89% are singletons. The sample was peripheral blood. These receptors all stem from a man aged 25 to 45 with acute or convalescent COVID-19.

This clone was counted once. An end of the junction does not agree with germline; a read error may underlie this. This chain uses TRBV28 with TRBJ1-2, with D maybe TRBD1 (5 bases). Germline loops: CDR1 MDHEN, CDR2 SYDVKM. This CDR3 contains 11 residues. The DNA for the CDR3 is TGTGCCAGCAGTTCAAATCGACAGTGGGGCTTC. Residues: CASSSNRQWGF.

The gene calls are TRBV19 and TRBJ2-1, with 8 bases matching TRBD2. The germline V gene has CDR1 LNHDA and CDR2 SQIVND (reference sequence). Trimming took 6 bases from V and 9 from J; bases not matched to a gene: 7. This CDR3 contains 13 residues. CDR3 DNA: TGTGCCAGTAGCCCCGGGGGGGAGACTGAGCAGTTCTTC. Translating gives CASSPGGETEQFF.

This clone occurred a few times. This rearrangement joins TRBV4-2 to TRBJ1-1, with TRBD1 matching over 8 bases. The germline gives CDR1 LGHNA, CDR2 YNFKEQ. CDR3 length: 14 amino acids. Trimming cost V 4 bases and J 4 bases; bases outside gene matches: 5. The DNA for the CDR3 is TGTGCCAGCAGCCCCGGACAGGGAGTCACTGAAGCTTTCTTT. This sequence encodes CASSPGQGVTEAFF.

The chain carries TRBV28 and TRBJ1-5, with D unclear. The CDR3 extends over 13 amino acids. Germline V gene sequence: CDR1 MDHEN, CDR2 SYDVKM. V was shortened by 6 bases and J by 0 bases, with 6 bases between the two germline ends. In DNA, the CDR3 is TGTGCCAGCAGCCGACATAGCAATCAGCCCCAGCATTTT. Amino acids: CASSRHSNQPQHF.

V gene TRBV6-5 combines with J gene TRBJ1-4; the D gene is possibly TRBD1 (5 bases). Germline values: CDR1 MNHEY, CDR2 SVGAGI. Trimming removed 6 bases from V and 7 bases from J, with 9 bases in between. The CDR3 has 12 residues. CDR3 residues: CASSTGFEKLFF. The DNA for the CDR3 is TGTGCCAGCAGCACAGGTTTTGAAAAACTGTTTTTT.

This sequence joins TRBV4-3 and TRBJ2-5; 13 bases line up with TRBD2. J lost 4 bases, V lost 2 bases, and 7 bases had no gene match. The CDR3 sequence is 17 residues long. CDR1 and CDR2 (germline): LGHNA, YSLEER. CDR3 in DNA: TGCGCCAGCAGCCAATTCACTAGCGGGAGGGCCGCAGAGACCCAGTACTTC. This encodes CASSQFTSGRAAETQYF.

CDR3 DNA sequence: TGTGCCAGCAGCTTTAACCCGGGGAGGGAGCTGTTTTTT. Translating it yields CASSFNPGRELFF. V usage is TRBV12-3 or TRBV12-4 and J usage is TRBJ2-2; perhaps TRBD2 as D (5 bases). V was clipped by 6 bases and J by 9 bases, with 14 bases between them. The CDR3 sequence is 13 residues long.

V usage is TRBV5-4 and J usage is TRBJ2-1, with 13 bases lining up with TRBD2. CDR3 length equals 18 residues. J lost 6 bases, V lost 4 bases, and 13 bases had no gene match. Per the germline V gene, CDR1 is SGHNT and CDR2 is YYREEE (reference sequence). The CDR3 region is CASSMLGTSGTLGNEQFF. For the CDR3, the DNA is TGTGCCAGCAGCATGCTCGGGACTAGCGGGACCCTAGGCAATGAGCAGTTCTTC. Variable domain in full (rest from reference TRBV5-4 and TRBJ2-1): ETGVTQSPTHLIKTRGQQVTLRCSSQSGHNTVSWYQQALGQGPQFIFQYYREEENGRGNFPPRFSGLQFPNYSSELNVNALELDDSALYLCASSMLGTSGTLGNEQFFGPGTRLTVL.

This chain joins TRBV7-2 and TRBJ1-4; D is possibly TRBD1 (6 bases). The length of the CDR3 is 14 residues. Looked up from germline, CDR1 is SGHTA and CDR2 is FQGNSA. V gave up 5 bases and J gave up 5 bases, with 12 bases separating them. The CDR3 here is CASSGQRGNEKLFF. DNA for the CDR3: TGTGCCAGCAGCGGACAGAGGGGGAATGAAAAACTGTTTTTT.

This chain joins TRBV5-1 and TRBJ2-2; D remains ambiguous. Germline CDR1 and CDR2: SGHRS and YFSETQ. V was trimmed by 0 bases and J by 7 bases, leaving 10 bases between them. CDR3 length: 14 residues. DNA for the CDR3: TGCGCCAGCAGCTTGGGAGGATTATACGGGGAGCTGTTTTTT. This encodes CASSLGGLYGELFF.

The J gene is TRBJ2-1, the V gene TRBV21-1; TRBD1, the table's D call, was not compared with the DNA. TRBV21-1 is a pseudogene locus. The CDR3 covers 14 residues. The chain's CDR3 is CASSVQGAGDEQFF. Written as DNA, the CDR3 is TGTGCCAGCAGTGTACAGGGGGCGGGGGATGAGCAGTTCTTC.

V is TRBV5-4 and J is TRBJ1-1; D remains ambiguous. From germline, CDR1 is SGHNT and CDR2 YYREEE (reference sequence). The CDR3 has 13 residues. Trimming left V 4 bases short and J 11 bases short, with 18 bases between. For the CDR3, the DNA is TGTGCCAGCAGCCGGGAGGGTCCGGGAGATGCTTTCTTT. Translating gives CASSREGPGDAFF.